The clone carrying this T cell receptor (beta chain) showed up just a few times. This record belongs to a study of PD-1 blockade in classical Hodgkin lymphoma. Across the study: Treatment was intravenous nivolumab, 3 mg/kg every 2 weeks, until progression.

This CDR3 has 13 residues. The germline V gene has CDR1 MNHNS and CDR2 SASEGT. V lost 1 base and J lost 8; bases outside the gene matches: 2. Clones were sequenced by immunoSEQ multiplex PCR, and TCRdb holds only the in-frame ones, with some missing. The table includes a few thousand clones, about two thirds detected once. Relapse after autologous stem cell transplantation occurred in every patient, and brentuximab vedotin exposure varied. CD8+ T cell isolation from thawed PBMCs was performed by magnetic negative selection. The clonotype originates from a human donor with classical Hodgkin lymphoma. The V gene is TRBV6-1, the J gene TRBJ2-1; 7 bases line up with TRBD2. The sample here was CD8+ T cells from blood, taken at baseline. The CDR3 loop reads CASSEEAGYEQFF. The CDR3, as DNA: TGTGCCAGCAGTGAAGAAGCGGGATATGAGCAGTTCTTC.